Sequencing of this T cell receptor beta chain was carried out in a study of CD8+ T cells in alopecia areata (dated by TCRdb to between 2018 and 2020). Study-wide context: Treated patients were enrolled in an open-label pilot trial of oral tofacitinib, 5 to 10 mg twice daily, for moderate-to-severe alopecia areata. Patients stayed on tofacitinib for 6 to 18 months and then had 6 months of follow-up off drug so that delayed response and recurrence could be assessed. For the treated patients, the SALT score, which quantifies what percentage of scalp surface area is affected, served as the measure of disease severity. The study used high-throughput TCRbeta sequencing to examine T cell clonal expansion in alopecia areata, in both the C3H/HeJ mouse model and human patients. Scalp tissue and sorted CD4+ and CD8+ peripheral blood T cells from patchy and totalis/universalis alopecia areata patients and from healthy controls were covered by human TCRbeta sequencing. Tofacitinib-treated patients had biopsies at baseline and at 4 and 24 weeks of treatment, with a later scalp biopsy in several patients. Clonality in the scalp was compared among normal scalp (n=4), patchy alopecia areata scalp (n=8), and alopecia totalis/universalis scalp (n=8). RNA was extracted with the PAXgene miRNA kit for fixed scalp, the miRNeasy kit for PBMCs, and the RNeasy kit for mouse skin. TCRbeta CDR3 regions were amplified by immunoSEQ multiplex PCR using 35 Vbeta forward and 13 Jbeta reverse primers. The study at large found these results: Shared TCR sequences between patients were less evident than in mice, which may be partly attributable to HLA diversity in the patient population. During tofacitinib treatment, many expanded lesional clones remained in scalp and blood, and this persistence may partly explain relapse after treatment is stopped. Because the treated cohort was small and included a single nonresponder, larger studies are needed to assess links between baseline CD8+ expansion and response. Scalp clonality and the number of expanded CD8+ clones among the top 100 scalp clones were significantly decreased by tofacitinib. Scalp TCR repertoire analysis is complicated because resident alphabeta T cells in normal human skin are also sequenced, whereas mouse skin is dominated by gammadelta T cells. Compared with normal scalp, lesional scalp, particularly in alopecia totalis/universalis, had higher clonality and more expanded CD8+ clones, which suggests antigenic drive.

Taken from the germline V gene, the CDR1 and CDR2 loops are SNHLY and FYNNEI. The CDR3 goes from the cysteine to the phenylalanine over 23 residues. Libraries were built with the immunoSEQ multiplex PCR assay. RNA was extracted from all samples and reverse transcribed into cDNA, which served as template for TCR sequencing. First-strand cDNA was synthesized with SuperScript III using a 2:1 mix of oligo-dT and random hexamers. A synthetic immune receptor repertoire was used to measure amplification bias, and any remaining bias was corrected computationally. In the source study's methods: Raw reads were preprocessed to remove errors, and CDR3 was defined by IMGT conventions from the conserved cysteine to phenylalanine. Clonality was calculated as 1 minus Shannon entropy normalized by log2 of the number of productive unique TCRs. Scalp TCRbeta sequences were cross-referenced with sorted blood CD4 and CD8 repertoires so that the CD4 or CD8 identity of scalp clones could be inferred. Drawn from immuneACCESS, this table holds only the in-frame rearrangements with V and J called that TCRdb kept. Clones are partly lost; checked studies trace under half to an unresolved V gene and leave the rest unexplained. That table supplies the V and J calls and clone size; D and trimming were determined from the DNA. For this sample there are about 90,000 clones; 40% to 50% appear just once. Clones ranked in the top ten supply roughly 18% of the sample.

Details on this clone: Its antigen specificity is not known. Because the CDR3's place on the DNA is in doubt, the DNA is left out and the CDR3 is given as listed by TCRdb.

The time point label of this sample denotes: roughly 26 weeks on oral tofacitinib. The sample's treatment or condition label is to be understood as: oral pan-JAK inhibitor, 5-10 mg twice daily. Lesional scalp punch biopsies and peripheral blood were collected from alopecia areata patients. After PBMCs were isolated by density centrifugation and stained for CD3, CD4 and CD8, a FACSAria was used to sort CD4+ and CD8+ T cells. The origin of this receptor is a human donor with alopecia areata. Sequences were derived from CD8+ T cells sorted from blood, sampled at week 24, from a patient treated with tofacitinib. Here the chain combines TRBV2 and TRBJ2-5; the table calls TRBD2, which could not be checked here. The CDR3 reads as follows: CASSPSGGRDPVLRMAGEETQYF.